This TCR beta chain was documented in a study of cytomegalovirus exposure and HLA in healthy donors. Study-wide points: As was reported, the classifier diagnosed cytomegalovirus status with high specificity and sensitivity. Among TCR sequences, most were rare, though some public TCRs appeared in many donors. Judged likely to be a sequencing artifact was a cluster of highly shared sequence variants.

Primers for the PCR totalled 60 Vbeta and 13 Jbeta. In the original processing: The authors later counted 65 million to 80 million unique TCR beta chains, roughly 11 million of them shared. Clones were read by immunoSEQ multiplex PCR, and TCRdb kept only the in-frame ones, dropping some. For V, J and clone size, that table is used; D and trimming come from the DNA. The table lists about 200,000 clones, around 88% of them singletons. On this clone: Its target is not known.

From germline, CDR1 is KGHSH and CDR2 LQKENI. Trimming shortened V by 3 bases and J by 5 bases, and 8 bases separated the two germline ends. The CDR3 sequence is 13 residues long. The chain employs TRBV18 and TRBJ2-1; D not certain. The specimen sequenced was PBMCs. This sequence originates from a woman between 25 and 40 years old in good health and CMV-seronegative. The CDR3 nucleotides are TGTGCCAGCTCACCCAACAGTAACAATGAGCAGTTCTTC. It is translated as CASSPNSNNEQFF. Drawing the rest from reference TRBV18 and TRBJ2-1, the complete variable domain is NAGVMQNPRHLVRRRGQEARLRCSPMKGHSHVYWYRQLPEEGLKFMVYLQKENIIDESGMPKERFSAEFPKEGPSILRIQQVVRGDSAAYFCASSPNSNNEQFFGPGTRLTVL.